What follows describes a single T cell receptor beta chain. The antigen is unknown. Produced via immunoSEQ multiplex PCR; TCRdb's table is partial and in-frame only. This sample has 99,000 or so clones, with about 96% found just once. This specimen belongs to a study of OX40 agonist ivuxolimab in advanced cancers. Systemic immunosuppression or autoimmune disease history was grounds to exclude patients. Overall study findings and caveats: Patients with a partial response at 0.1-3.0 mg/kg had among the lowest clonal expansion.

The CDR3 totals 15 residues. V lost 0 bases to trimming and J lost 4 bases, with 12 bases between them. Per germline, CDR1 SGHNT and CDR2 YYREEE (reference sequence). Specimen: CD4+ or CD8+ T cells sorted from blood, collected in a trial of the OX40 agonist ivuxolimab. The sequence was obtained from an adult with an advanced solid tumor such as melanoma, head and neck, liver or kidney cancer. V and J are TRBV5-4 and TRBJ2-3; tentatively, D is TRBD1 (7 bases). Here the CDR3 reads CASSLGQGLPDTQYF. The CDR3 coding sequence is TGTGCCAGCAGCTTGGGACAGGGACTGCCAGATACGCAGTATTTT.